The subject of this entry is one T cell receptor beta chain. Its antigen remains unknown. The entry originates in a study of yellow fever vaccine responses in identical twins. Regarding the study as a whole: Reportedly, the response of twins' T cells to the vaccine seemed partly convergent, partly personalized.

TCRdb fed the RT-PCR reads into MiXCR, producing one record per CDR3 protein. The data contain approximately 3,800 distinct CDR3 sequences, roughly 90% of them singletons. Germline CDR1 and CDR2: SGHAT and FQDESV (reference sequence). V lost 8 bases and J 6 bases, leaving 13 bases between the germline ends. The CDR3 loop spans 12 amino acids. The source was T cells from blood (PBMCs), unsorted or a sorted subset (not recorded which), collected before or after yellow fever vaccination (not recorded which). This TCR came from a woman younger than 30 who received the yellow fever vaccine. The chain couples TRBV11-1 to TRBJ2-5; the D gene is possibly TRBD1 (6 bases). The CDR3 DNA reads TGTGCCAGCTTACCACAGGGAAAGACCCAGTACTTC. Translating gives CASLPQGKTQYF.